Listed here are 27 T cell receptor beta chains from one sample, sequenced in a study of blood T cell repertoires in COVID-19. The assay was immunoSEQ multiplex PCR, and TCRdb's table has in-frame clones only and misses some. Of a few hundred thousand clones listed, around 85% are singletons. The specimen sequenced was PBMCs or T cells enriched from blood (not recorded which). The receptor source for this set is a woman aged 55-70 years who had recovered from COVID-19.

The rearrangement joins TRBV9 to TRBJ2-2, with a possible D match to TRBD2 (7 bases). In germline, CDR1 is SGDLS, CDR2 YYNGEE. This CDR3 spans 16 amino acids. V was shortened by 4 bases and J by 5 bases, with 18 bases between the two germline ends. The CDR3 loop reads CASSPGAGARTGELFF. The CDR3 nucleotides are TGTGCCAGCAGCCCCGGCGCGGGGGCGAGGACCGGGGAGCTGTTTTTT.

The chain has TRBV4-1 and TRBJ1-1, with 8 bases identical to TRBD1. The germline V gene encodes CDR1 MGHRA and CDR2 YSYEKL. The CDR3 consists of 13 residues. V was clipped by 5 bases and J by 4 bases; unmatched bases: 3. The CDR3 here is CASSRQGFTEAFF. CDR3 DNA sequence: TGCGCCAGCAGCAGACAGGGGTTCACTGAAGCTTTCTTT.

The chain combines TRBV6-5 with TRBJ2-4, with D perhaps matching TRBD1 (6 bases). The germline V and J ends were trimmed by 5 bases and 3 bases, with 11 bases remaining between them. Germline CDR1 and CDR2: MNHEY and SVGAGI. This CDR3 is 14 amino acids long. The CDR3: CASSIQGSKNIQYF. The DNA for the CDR3 is TGTGCCAGCAGTATACAGGGAAGCAAAAACATTCAGTACTTC.

This chain links TRBV2 with TRBJ2-7, with 11 bases fitting TRBD2. V was clipped by 8 bases and J by 5 bases; unmatched bases: 8. Per the germline V gene, CDR1 is SNHLY and CDR2 is FYNNEI. The length of the CDR3 is 14 residues. The CDR3 spells CASETSGGINEQYF. The CDR3 nucleotides are TGTGCCAGCGAAACTAGCGGGGGTATTAACGAGCAGTACTTC. The full variable domain, completed using reference TRBV2 and TRBJ2-7, is EPEVTQTPSHQVTQMGQEVILRCVPISNHLYFYWYRQILGQKVEFLVSFYNNEISEKSEIFDDQFSVERPDGSNFTLKIRSTKLEDSAMYFCASETSGGINEQYFGPGTRLTVT.

In this sample, this clone turned up once. The gene calls are TRBV5-6 and TRBJ2-1, with a possible D match to TRBD1 (6 bases). V lost 1 base to trimming and J lost 7 bases, with 12 bases between them. This CDR3 comprises 14 residues. Germline V gives CDR1 SGHDT, CDR2 YYEEEE. This chain's CDR3 is CASSLYQGINEQFF. CDR3 in DNA: TGTGCCAGCAGCTTGTATCAGGGGATTAATGAGCAGTTCTTC.

The chain combines TRBV30 with TRBJ2-1, with D possibly TRBD2 on 5 matching bases. Germline values: CDR1 GTSNPN, CDR2 SVGIG (reference sequence). Between the trimmed V and J ends, which lost 4 bases and 3 bases, there was a span of 13 bases. CDR3 length equals 14 residues. CDR3 DNA: TGTGCCTGGAATGGCAGGAGCGGCTACAATGAGCAGTTCTTC. Its protein is CAWNGRSGYNEQFF.

CDR3 sequence (DNA): TGCGCCAGTACAGCCACCCCGTCCTACGAGCAGTACTTC. This translates into CASTATPSYEQYF. J is TRBJ2-7 and V is TRBV10-2; D gene unclear. Trimming pared 9 bases from V and 1 base from J, leaving 13 bases between. This CDR3 comprises 13 residues. Germline V CDR1 and CDR2: WSHSY, SAAADI.

The gene calls are TRBV11-2 and TRBJ1-2, with 7 bases lining up with TRBD1. V gave up 2 bases and J gave up 6 bases; unmatched junction bases: 6. CDR3 length: 14 amino acids. Germline V gives CDR1 SGHAT, CDR2 FQNNGV. The DNA of the CDR3 is TGTGCCAGCAGCTTATGGCAGGGGGAAAATGGCTACACCTTC. Translation gives CASSLWQGENGYTF.

The chain couples TRBV3-1 (or the pseudogene TRBV3-2) to TRBJ2-3; 8 bases line up with TRBD2. Germline values: CDR1 LGHDT, CDR2 YNNKEL (reference sequence). V was pared by 3 bases and J by 1 base, with 3 bases of the junction left unmatched. The CDR3 length is 15 residues. The CDR3 protein is CASSQTSARTDTQYF. CDR3 DNA: TGTGCCAGCAGCCAGACTAGCGCACGCACAGATACGCAGTATTTT.

V and J are TRBV7-9 and TRBJ2-7; TRBD1 is a possible D gene (6 bases). Germline assignment: CDR1 SEHNR and CDR2 FQNEAQ (reference sequence). Trimming left V 0 bases short and J 3 bases short, with 15 bases between. This CDR3 spans 16 amino acids. CDR3 sequence (DNA): TGTGCCAGCAGCTTAGCGCCGGCAGGGGCTAACTACGAGCAGTACTTC. This codes for CASSLAPAGANYEQYF. Drawing the rest from reference TRBV7-9 and TRBJ2-7, the complete variable domain is DTGVSQNPRHKITKRGQNVTFRCDPISEHNRLYWYRQTLGQGPEFLTYFQNEAQLEKSRLLSDRFSAERPKGSFSTLEIQRTEQGDSAMYLCASSLAPAGANYEQYFGPGTRLTVT.

This chain joins TRBV30 and TRBJ1-2; 7 bases map to TRBD1. This CDR3 is built from 14 residues. Looked up from germline, CDR1 is GTSNPN and CDR2 is SVGIG (reference sequence). The V and J ends lost 2 bases and 5 bases, in that order; junction bases with no gene match: 8. Here the CDR3 DNA reads TGTGCCTGGAGTCGGGACAGTTTTTCTTATGGCTACACCTTC. Translation gives CAWSRDSFSYGYTF.

The CDR3 DNA follows: TGTGCCAGCAGGTGGTCCAGCTCTGGAAACACCATATATTTT. As protein: CASRWSSSGNTIYF. J is TRBJ1-3 and V is TRBV6-5; no clear D gene. CDR1 MNHEY and CDR2 SVGAGI come from the germline V gene. The V end lost 6 bases, the J end lost 0 bases, and 9 bases lay between the germline ends. This CDR3 is 14 amino acids long.

CDR3: CASSLPPAGGSGYTF. DNA of the CDR3: TGTGCCAGCAGCTTACCGCCGGCTGGAGGGTCCGGCTACACCTTC. V and J are TRBV7-8 and TRBJ1-2; D gene ambiguous. The CDR3 is 15 residues long. V was clipped by 2 bases and J by 8 bases, with 18 bases between them. The germline V gene has CDR1 SGHVS and CDR2 FQNEAQ.

The gene calls are TRBV9 and TRBJ1-6; TRBD1 might be the D (6 bases). The CDR3 totals 16 residues. Germline-derived CDR1 and CDR2 are SGDLS and YYNGEE. V lost 0 bases to trimming and J lost 5 bases, with 12 bases between them. The CDR3 DNA sequence: TGTGCCAGCAGCGTAGAGGGAGGGGGGGATAATTCACCCCTCCACTTT. The encoded protein is CASSVEGGGDNSPLHF. The full variable domain, its missing parts supplied by reference TRBV9 and TRBJ1-6, is DSGVTQTPKHLITATGQRVTLRCSPRSGDLSVYWYQQSLDQGLQFLIQYYNGEERAKGNILERFSAQQFPDLHSELNLSSLELGDSALYFCASSVEGGGDNSPLHFGNGTRLTVT.

This chain connects TRBV11-3 to TRBJ2-7; the match to TRBD1 covers 7 bases. The CDR3 is made up of 15 amino acids. CDR1 is SGHNT, CDR2 YENEEA, per germline. Germline trimming cut 3 bases from V and 4 bases from J; bases unmatched to any gene: 9. The CDR3 DNA follows: TGTGCCAGCAGCTTCCAGACAGGGTTCTCTTACGAGCAGTACTTC. Translated: CASSFQTGFSYEQYF. The full variable domain, its missing parts supplied by reference TRBV11-3 and TRBJ2-7, is EAGVVQSPRYKIIEKKQPVAFWCNPISGHNTLYWYLQNLGQGPELLIRYENEEAVDDSQLPKDRFSAERLKGVDSTLKIQPAELGDSAVYLCASSFQTGFSYEQYFGPGTRLTVT.

The chain employs TRBV5-4 and TRBJ1-1; D perhaps matches TRBD1 (5 bases). Deletions cut 2 bases from V and 11 bases from J, with 13 bases between. The CDR3 has 12 residues. Germline CDR1 is SGHNT and CDR2 is YYREEE (reference sequence). In DNA form, the CDR3 reads TGTGCCAGCAGCTTCATTCAGGGTGCGGCTTTCTTT. This encodes CASSFIQGAAFF.

The V call is TRBV7-8, the J call TRBJ1-5, with D maybe TRBD1 (5 bases). This CDR3 spans 13 amino acids. The V gene lost 4 bases and the J gene lost 4 bases, with 8 bases spanning the gap. CDR1 and CDR2 from the germline V gene are SGHVS and FQNEAQ. The CDR3 protein is CASSSTVNQPQHF. The CDR3 nucleotides are TGTGCCAGCAGCTCGACAGTAAATCAGCCCCAGCATTTT.

The J gene is TRBJ2-7, the V gene TRBV27; the D gene is possibly TRBD2 (7 bases). The CDR3 is made up of 13 amino acids. Germline CDR1 MNHEY, CDR2 SMNVEV (reference sequence). The V and J ends lost 2 bases and 7 bases respectively, with 12 bases between them. In DNA, the CDR3 is TGTGCCAGCAGTTTACGGGGGGCTGAAGAGCAGTACGTC. Translating it yields CASSLRGAEEQYV.

V usage is TRBV18 and J usage is TRBJ2-6; D not resolved. CDR3 length equals 16 residues. V was pared by 4 bases and J by 1 base, with 11 bases between. Germline V CDR1 and CDR2: KGHSH, LQKENI. In DNA form, the CDR3 reads TGTGCCAGCTCACTCGTACACCTTTCTGGGGCCAACGTCCTGACTTTC. It is translated as CASSLVHLSGANVLTF.

The V gene is TRBV19, the J gene TRBJ2-4; a possible D gene is TRBD1 (5 bases). V gave up 8 bases and J gave up 8 bases, with 13 bases separating them. This CDR3 spans 12 amino acids. Germline lookup yields CDR1 LNHDA and CDR2 SQIVND (reference sequence). The CDR3 reads CASARQGDIQYF. In DNA form, the CDR3 reads TGTGCCAGTGCTCGCCAGGGTGACATTCAGTACTTC.

The chain recombines TRBV5-1 with TRBJ2-7; D is perhaps TRBD2 (7 bases). The CDR3 covers 15 residues. Germline V lookup: CDR1 SGHRS, CDR2 YFSETQ. Trimming left V 0 bases short and J 3 bases short, with 13 bases between. The CDR3 bases are TGCGCCAGCAGCTTGGCCGGGGGGCAGTTCTACGAGCAGTACTTC. Translated, it gives CASSLAGGQFYEQYF.

The chain links TRBV27 to TRBJ1-5; D possibly corresponds to TRBD1 (6 bases). The CDR3 runs to 15 residues. V lost 5 bases, J lost 7 bases, and 18 bases lay in between. Looked up from germline, CDR1 is MNHEY and CDR2 is SMNVEV (reference sequence). For the CDR3, the DNA is TGTGCCAGCAGTCTAGGTGGGGGGGGGCGGCAGCCCCAGCATTTT. Amino acids: CASSLGGGGRQPQHF.

This CDR3 is CASSLGGETYEQYV. The CDR3 DNA reads as TGCGCCAGCAGCTTGGGCGGGGAGACCTACGAGCAGTACGTC. V is TRBV5-1 and J is TRBJ2-7; possibly TRBD2 for D (6 bases). V was trimmed by 0 bases and J by 2 bases, leaving 9 bases between them. The CDR3 covers 14 residues. Germline assignment: CDR1 SGHRS and CDR2 YFSETQ.

The chain joins TRBV4-1 to TRBJ1-2, with unresolved D. Germline V CDR1 and CDR2: MGHRA, YSYEKL. With 0 bases removed from V and 4 bases from J, the gap between germline ends came to 9 bases. The CDR3 has 14 residues. In nucleotides, the CDR3 is TGCGCCAGCAGCCAAGAGTGGGCGGGCTATGGCTACACCTTC. Residues: CASSQEWAGYGYTF.

This clone has more than one count but fewer than ten. V gene TRBV30 combines with J gene TRBJ2-1, with 11 nucleotides matching TRBD2. This CDR3 comprises 17 residues. The V and J ends lost 0 bases and 2 bases, in that order; junction bases with no gene match: 6. Germline V gene sequence: CDR1 GTSNPN, CDR2 SVGIG (reference sequence). CDR3 protein: CAWSVTRLAGPYNEQFF. For the CDR3, the DNA is TGTGCCTGGAGTGTAACCAGACTAGCGGGACCCTACAATGAGCAGTTCTTC.

This chain joins TRBV13 and TRBJ1-1; D uncertain. Germline V gives CDR1 PRHDT, CDR2 FYEKMQ (reference sequence). V lost 0 bases to trimming and J lost 0 bases, with 5 bases between them. The CDR3 extends over 14 amino acids. DNA of the CDR3: TGTGCCAGCAGCTTAGGAAACATGAACACTGAAGCTTTCTTT. This sequence encodes CASSLGNMNTEAFF.

In regard to this clone: The same CDR3 arises from other DNA sequences in this sample as well. The J gene is TRBJ2-1, the V gene TRBV12-3 or TRBV12-4; TRBD2 is a possible D gene (6 bases). CDR3 length: 12 residues. V shed 3 bases and J shed 6 bases, with 6 bases lying between them. CDR3 region: CASSLGGNEQFF. For the CDR3, the DNA is TGTGCCAGCAGTTTGGGAGGCAATGAGCAGTTCTTC.